Shown below are 24 T cell receptor beta chains from a single sample sequenced in a study of human T cells and chemical hapten exposure. Library construction involved attaching unique molecular identifiers to individual cDNA molecules, which allowed quantitative, reproducible TCR counting. TCRdb reanalysed the reads using MiXCR and keeps one entry per CDR3 protein. The sample holds 120,000 or so distinct CDR3 sequences, roughly 8.5% seen once. Total RNA came from unfractionated whole blood. The specimen was whole blood. The receptors here all came from a human donor in good health. Some clones in this sample may be carry-over from other donors' samples.

This clonotype was seen ten or more times. CDR3 residues: CASSSTGTGGTEAFF. CDR3 nucleotides: TGTGCCAGCAGTTCCACGGGGACAGGGGGCACTGAAGCTTTCTTT. The chain carries TRBV7-9 and TRBJ1-1; 11 nucleotides line up with TRBD1. Germline V CDR1 and CDR2: SEHNR, FQNEAQ (reference sequence). The J segment lost 4 bases and the V segment lost 6 bases, leaving 7 bases of the junction unmatched. The CDR3 consists of 15 residues.

This clonotype was seen at least ten times. This rearrangement joins TRBV7-9 to TRBJ1-6; D possibly corresponds to TRBD1 (5 bases). Trimming shortened V by 5 bases and J by 7 bases, and 12 bases separated the two germline ends. Germline loops: CDR1 SEHNR, CDR2 FQNEAQ (reference sequence). There are 14 residues in the CDR3. This CDR3 reads CASSPRQRNSPLHF. CDR3 in DNA: TGTGCCAGCAGCCCACGACAGAGGAATTCACCCCTCCACTTT. Variable domain in full (rest from reference TRBV7-9 and TRBJ1-6): DTGVSQNPRHKITKRGQNVTFRCDPISEHNRLYWYRQTLGQGPEFLTYFQNEAQLEKSRLLSDRFSAERPKGSFSTLEIQRTEQGDSAMYLCASSPRQRNSPLHFGNGTRLTVT.

In DNA, the CDR3 is TGTGCCAGTAGTATAGTGGGGAGTTACAATGAGCAGTTCTTC. Protein sequence: CASSIVGSYNEQFF. The rearrangement uses TRBV19 and TRBJ2-1; possibly TRBD2 for D (5 bases). The CDR3 contains 14 residues. V was cut by 1 base and J by 4 bases, with 8 bases left in between. Germline V gene sequence: CDR1 LNHDA, CDR2 SQIVND (reference sequence).

This clonotype turned up a few times. The chain joins TRBV28 to TRBJ2-3; 10 nucleotides match TRBD2. Trimming took 6 bases from V and 5 from J; bases not matched to a gene: 5. CDR1 is MDHEN and CDR2 is SYDVKM in the germline V gene. The CDR3 loop spans 14 amino acids. CDR3 sequence (DNA): TGTGCCAGCAGCTCCGGGACTAGCGTAGATACGCAGTATTTT. This codes for CASSSGTSVDTQYF.

This clonotype occurred many times. The V and J genes are TRBV5-5 and TRBJ1-1; D is uncertain. Germline V gene lookup returns CDR1 SGHKS and CDR2 YYEKEE (reference sequence). The CDR3 sequence is 16 residues long. Trimming took 4 bases from V and 0 from J, leaving 16 bases between them. CDR3: CASSGLRFTMNTEAFF. CDR3 nucleotide sequence: TGTGCCAGCAGCGGACTACGATTCACTATGAACACTGAAGCTTTCTTT.

This clonotype has a count of ten or more. V and J are TRBV10-3 and TRBJ1-1; D gene ambiguous. V was trimmed by 3 bases and J by 4 bases, leaving 15 bases between them. The CDR3 is 15 residues long. Germline values: CDR1 ENHRY, CDR2 SYGVKD. CDR3 sequence (DNA): TGTGCCATCAGTGACGGCGGAGCTTCGGGCACTGAAGCTTTCTTT. Its translation: CAISDGGASGTEAFF.

This clonotype was seen ten or more times. The gene calls are TRBV3-1 and TRBJ2-1; maybe TRBD1 (6 bases). The CDR3 extends over 16 amino acids. V lost 0 bases and J lost 9, with 18 bases in between. Germline V gives CDR1 LGHDT, CDR2 YNNKEL (reference sequence). The CDR3 region has the DNA TGTGCCAGCAGCCAAGATGAAAGCAAGGGGGTTCGTGAGCAGTTCTTC. Translation: CASSQDESKGVREQFF.

This rearrangement joins TRBV5-4 to TRBJ2-5; TRBD2 matches 9 bases. The ends lost 3 bases at V and 5 bases at J; junction bases unmatched: 11. The CDR3 has 16 amino acids. Germline loops: CDR1 SGHNT, CDR2 YYREEE (reference sequence). The CDR3 region is CASSSLRAGGLETQYF. The CDR3 coding sequence is TGTGCCAGCAGCTCCCTCCGGGCGGGGGGGCTGGAGACCCAGTACTTC.

This clonotype was detected many times. V is TRBV5-5 and J is TRBJ1-2; D uncertain. Germline assignment: CDR1 SGHKS and CDR2 YYEKEE (reference sequence). Trimming took 4 bases from V and 2 from J, leaving 9 bases between them. The CDR3 runs 13 residues. CDR3 DNA: TGTGCCAGCAGCCTGGACGTCAACTATGGCTACACCTTC. Translation: CASSLDVNYGYTF.

This clonotype has only a few counts. This chain connects TRBV4-1 to TRBJ1-5; perhaps TRBD1 as D (5 bases). The germline V gene has CDR1 MGHRA and CDR2 YSYEKL. Trimming took off 0 bases at V and 7 bases at J, with 22 bases between the two ends. This CDR3 spans 18 amino acids. This chain's CDR3 is CASSQDRGRGQREQPQHF. Here the CDR3 DNA reads TGCGCCAGCAGCCAAGATAGGGGCCGAGGGCAGAGGGAACAGCCCCAGCATTTT.

This clonotype was detected many times. This chain joins TRBV4-1 and TRBJ1-1; TRBD1 aligns across 8 bases. Germline V gives CDR1 MGHRA, CDR2 YSYEKL. Unmatched junction bases numbered 6, after V lost 1 base and J lost 5 bases. CDR3 length equals 15 residues. CDR3 sequence: CASSQGGTGGTEAFF. The CDR3 coding sequence is TGCGCCAGCAGCCAAGGGGGGACAGGAGGAACTGAAGCTTTCTTT.

CDR3 sequence reads: CSVTRGLAAYGYTF. In DNA, the CDR3 is TGCAGTGTCACTAGGGGGCTCGCCGCCTATGGCTACACCTTC. This chain uses TRBV20-1 with TRBJ1-2; 7 positions match TRBD1. V was pared by 7 bases and J by 4 bases, with 12 bases of the junction left unmatched. Germline CDR1 is DFQATT and CDR2 is SNEGSKA (reference sequence). The CDR3 contains 14 residues.

This clonotype turned up a few times. This sequence joins TRBV7-9 and TRBJ2-3; TRBD2 aligns across 8 bases. CDR1 and CDR2 (germline): SEHNR, FQNEAQ (reference sequence). The V and J ends lost 5 bases and 11 bases, in that order; junction bases with no gene match: 3. The CDR3 totals 11 residues. The CDR3 loop is CASSLRGGQYF. For the CDR3, the DNA is TGTGCCAGCAGCCTCCGGGGGGGGCAGTATTTT.

The chain carries TRBV6-2 or TRBV6-3 and TRBJ2-1, with 9 bases lining up with TRBD2. CDR1 and CDR2 (germline): MNHEY, SVGEGT. The CDR3 contains 15 residues. V shed 7 bases and J 4 bases; nucleotides not matched to a gene: 8. The CDR3 region has the DNA TGTGCCAGCACCCTCCTAGCGGGACTTTACAATGAGCAGTTCTTC. It translates to CASTLLAGLYNEQFF.

This clonotype showed up many times. The chain uses TRBV5-1 and TRBJ2-1, with 9 nucleotides matching TRBD2. The germline CDR1 and CDR2 sequences are SGHRS and YFSETQ. The CDR3 spans 15 residues. V shed 0 bases, J shed 7 bases, and the junction held 5 bases outside the gene matches. In nucleotides, the CDR3 is TGCGCCAGCAGCTTGGTAGCGGGAGACGGTAATGAGCAGTTCTTC. It specifies CASSLVAGDGNEQFF.

In its sample, this clonotype was seen many times. The chain joins TRBV6-1 to TRBJ1-5, with 7 bases lining up with TRBD1. CDR1 is MNHNS, CDR2 SASEGT, per germline. V lost 7 bases, J lost 2 bases, and 5 bases stayed unmatched. This CDR3 is 14 amino acids long. This CDR3 is CASNGDRGNQPQHF. CDR3 bases: TGTGCCAGCAACGGCGACAGGGGCAATCAGCCCCAGCATTTT.

A few counts support this clonotype. J is TRBJ1-1 and V is TRBV12-3 or TRBV12-4; no firm D call. The CDR3 loop spans 14 amino acids. Trimming took 3 bases from V and 5 from J, leaving 13 bases between them. In nucleotides, the CDR3 is TGTGCCAGCAGTTTCCGCCTCTTGCGGACTGAAGCTTTCTTT. The encoded protein is CASSFRLLRTEAFF.

This clonotype showed up just a few times. The gene calls are TRBV4-1 and TRBJ1-5; D uncertain. Germline loops: CDR1 MGHRA, CDR2 YSYEKL. V shed 3 bases and J shed 1 base, with 10 bases lying between them. The CDR3 length is 15 residues. The CDR3 coding sequence is TGCGCCAGCAGCCAGACGGACCTGAGCAATCAGCCCCAGCATTTT. This codes for CASSQTDLSNQPQHF.

This clonotype has a handful of counts. The CDR3 spells CASSVISGTYEQYF. Here the CDR3 DNA reads TGTGCCAGCAGTGTTATTAGCGGAACCTACGAGCAGTACTTC. V and J are TRBV7-2 and TRBJ2-7; the D gene is possibly TRBD2 (6 bases). The CDR3 sequence is 14 residues long. Germline CDR1 is SGHTA and CDR2 is FQGNSA. The ends were cut back, 6 bases at V and 2 bases at J, with 14 bases in the middle.

The chain links TRBV6-2 or TRBV6-3 to TRBJ1-5; D possibly corresponds to TRBD1 (6 bases). The CDR3 has 16 residues. The V gene's germline CDR1 is MNHEY and CDR2 SVGEGT. Trimming removed 2 bases from V and 1 base from J, with 12 bases in between. The CDR3 sequence is CASSYVRGASNQPQHF. The CDR3 region has the DNA TGTGCCAGCAGTTACGTAAGGGGGGCAAGCAATCAGCCCCAGCATTTT.

As for this clonotype: A much larger clone sits a single nucleotide away, making a read error possible. The chain uses TRBV6-1 and TRBJ1-1; 7 bases fit TRBD1. From germline, CDR1 is MNHNS and CDR2 SASEGT. The CDR3 loop spans 11 amino acids. CDR3: CVSSESGQTFF. The CDR3 coding sequence is TGTGTCAGCAGTGAATCGGGACAGACTTTCTTT.

This clonotype was seen at least ten times. The CDR3 sequence is CASSLASSGTPYNEQFF. The CDR3 DNA is TGCGCCAGCAGCTTGGCGTCAAGCGGGACCCCCTACAATGAGCAGTTCTTC. This rearrangement joins TRBV5-1 to TRBJ2-1; 7 nucleotides align to TRBD2. This CDR3 is 17 amino acids long. Trimming at V came to 0 bases and at J to 2 bases, leaving 8 bases not matched to a gene. Germline V CDR1 and CDR2: SGHRS, YFSETQ.

This clonotype was observed at least ten times. The V and J genes are TRBV5-6 and TRBJ1-5; D possibly corresponds to TRBD1 (5 bases). The CDR3 consists of 14 residues. Germline V lookup: CDR1 SGHDT, CDR2 YYEEEE. V lost 1 base and J lost 5, with 10 bases in between. The chain's CDR3 is CASSLNGRDQPQHF. Written as DNA, the CDR3 is TGTGCCAGCAGCTTGAATGGCAGGGATCAGCCCCAGCATTTT.

There are many counts of this clonotype. The genes are TRBV24-1 and TRBJ1-2; D is undetermined. The CDR3 is made up of 14 amino acids. V lost 4 bases, J lost 2 bases, and 10 bases lay in between. Germline loops: CDR1 KGHDR, CDR2 SFDVKD. The CDR3 spells CATSDTTANYGYTF. The CDR3 bases are TGTGCCACCAGTGACACAACAGCGAACTATGGCTACACCTTC.